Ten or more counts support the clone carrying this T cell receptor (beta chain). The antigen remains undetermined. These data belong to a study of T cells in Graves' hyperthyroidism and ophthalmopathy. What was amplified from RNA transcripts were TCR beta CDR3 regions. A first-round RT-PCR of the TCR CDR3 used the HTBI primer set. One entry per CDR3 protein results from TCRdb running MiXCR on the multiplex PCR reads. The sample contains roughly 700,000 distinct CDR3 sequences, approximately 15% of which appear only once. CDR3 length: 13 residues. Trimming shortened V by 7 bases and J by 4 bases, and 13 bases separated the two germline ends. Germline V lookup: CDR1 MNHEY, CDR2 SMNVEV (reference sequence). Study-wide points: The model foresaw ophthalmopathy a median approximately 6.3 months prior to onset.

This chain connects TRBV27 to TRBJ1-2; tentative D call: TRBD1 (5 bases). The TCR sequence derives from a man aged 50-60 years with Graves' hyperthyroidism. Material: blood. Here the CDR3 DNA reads TGTGCCAGCACCCGGGGCCGTCTCTATGGCTACACCTTC. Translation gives CASTRGRLYGYTF.